A selection of T cell receptor beta chains follows, all from one sample in a study of shared clonotypes between healthy human individuals. Here immunoSEQ multiplex PCR was the method, and the copy in TCRdb shows in-frame clones only, minus some. In the table there are roughly 1.4 million clones, around 98.5% of which are singletons. The sequenced sample was naive CD4+ T cells sorted from blood. The receptors here all came from a young man in good health. The CDR3 runs from the conserved cysteine through the conserved F or W. D genes are given only for firm matches. Expanded clones get a size class; other rows say once, few or many, or leave the size out.

-	-	TRBV14	TRBJ1-1	CASSPLRQGTEAFF	TGTGCCAGCAGCCCCTTACGGCAGGGCACTGAAGCTTTCTTT
-	-	TRBV5-1	TRBJ2-7	CASSLVAGPSYEQYF	TGCGCCAGCAGCTTGGTCGCCGGACCCTCCTACGAGCAGTACTTC
-	-	TRBV7-9	TRBJ1-1	CASSLGQNTEAFF	TGTGCCAGCAGCTTAGGCCAGAACACTGAAGCTTTCTTT
-	-	TRBV7-8	TRBJ1-5	CASEAGGGNQPQHF	TGTGCCAGCGAAGCCGGGGGGGGAAATCAGCCCCAGCATTTT
-	-	TRBV27	TRBJ2-1	CASSYGTSYNEQFF	TGTGCCAGCAGTTACGGAACCTCCTACAATGAGCAGTTCTTC
-	TRBD2	TRBV28	TRBJ2-1	CASLGSGSYNEQFF	TGTGCCAGCTTGGGCAGCGGGAGCTACAATGAGCAGTTCTTC
-	-	TRBV19	TRBJ2-7	CASSAQWGEQYF	TGTGCCAGTAGTGCCCAGTGGGGTGAGCAGTACTTC
-	-	TRBV27	TRBJ1-2	CASSLSPQGSYGYTF	TGTGCCAGCAGTTTATCCCCACAGGGCAGCTATGGCTACACCTTC
-	-	TRBV30	TRBJ1-2	CAWSEQTYGYTF	TGTGCCTGGAGCGAACAGACCTATGGCTACACCTTC
-	-	TRBV5-1	TRBJ2-3	CASSFRDSSDTQYF	TGCGCCAGCAGCTTCCGGGACTCTTCGGATACGCAGTATTTT
-	-	TRBV2	TRBJ1-2	CASSEALDEGLDGYTF	TGTGCCAGCAGTGAAGCGCTCGACGAGGGATTGGATGGCTACACCTTC
-	-	TRBV2	TRBJ2-6	CASLFLSGANVLTF	TGTGCCAGCTTGTTCCTCTCTGGGGCCAACGTCCTGACTTTC
-	TRBD1	TRBV5-6	TRBJ2-5	CASSLAKTGQETQYF	TGTGCCAGCAGCTTGGCAAAGACAGGGCAGGAGACCCAGTACTTC
-	-	TRBV27	TRBJ2-5	CASSLSRQETQYF	TGTGCCAGCAGTTTATCACGGCAAGAGACCCAGTACTTC
-	-	TRBV5-1	TRBJ2-6	CASSPPLRAGANVLTF	TGCGCCAGCAGCCCCCCCTTAAGGGCAGGGGCCAACGTCCTGACTTTC
-	-	TRBV5-5	TRBJ2-7	CASSQVGTSSYEQYF	TGTGCCAGCAGCCAGGTGGGTACTAGCTCCTACGAGCAGTACTTC
-	-	TRBV19	TRBJ2-3	CASSTLRGPDTQYF	TGTGCCAGTAGTACTCTCAGGGGTCCAGATACGCAGTATTTT
-	TRBD1	TRBV5-4	TRBJ2-3	CASSWGDRDGDTQYF	TGTGCCAGCAGCTGGGGGGACAGGGATGGGGATACGCAGTATTTT
-	-	TRBV7-9	TRBJ2-7	CASSPGGRSHEQYF	TGTGCCAGCAGTCCTGGGGGGAGGTCCCACGAGCAGTACTTC
-	-	TRBV4-3	TRBJ2-7	CASSQDQALFYEQYF	TGCGCCAGCAGCCAAGATCAAGCACTATTCTACGAGCAGTACTTC
-	-	TRBV14	TRBJ1-2	CASSQGLNVAGKSHGYTF	TGTGCCAGCAGCCAAGGGTTAAATGTGGCAGGGAAAAGCCATGGCTACACCTTC
-	TRBD1	TRBV14	TRBJ1-2	CASSRLGQGHGYTF	TGTGCCAGCAGCCGACTCGGACAGGGCCACGGCTACACCTTC
once	TRBD1	TRBV6-1	TRBJ2-7	CASSVARQGYEQYF	TGTGCCAGCAGTGTAGCAAGACAGGGGTACGAGCAGTACTTC
-	-	TRBV28	TRBJ1-4	CASSFLVGGPVEKLFF	TGTGCCAGCAGTTTTTTGGTGGGGGGGCCCGTGGAAAAACTGTTTTTT
-	-	TRBV28	TRBJ2-6	CASSLVGASGANVLTF	TGTGCCAGCAGTTTAGTGGGGGCCTCTGGGGCCAACGTCCTGACTTTC
-	TRBD2	TRBV10-3	TRBJ2-5	CAISDTSGIETQYF	TGTGCCATCAGCGATACTAGCGGGATTGAGACCCAGTACTTC
-	-	TRBV2	TRBJ1-1	CASSFSVPTEAFF	TGTGCCAGCAGTTTTTCAGTACCCACTGAAGCTTTCTTT
-	TRBD1	TRBV18	TRBJ2-7	CASSPAGGAEQYF	TGTGCCAGCTCACCCGCAGGGGGCGCCGAGCAGTACTTC
-	-	TRBV28	TRBJ2-2	CASDGPTGELFF	TGTGCCTCGGACGGACCCACCGGGGAGCTGTTTTTT
-	-	TRBV28	TRBJ1-5	CATGTQYSNQPQHF	TGTGCCACAGGGACCCAATATAGCAATCAGCCCCAGCATTTT
-	-	TRBV29-1	TRBJ2-1	CSVESGVYGEQFF	TGCAGCGTTGAATCCGGGGTTTACGGTGAGCAGTTCTTC
-	TRBD2	TRBV9	TRBJ2-1	CASRLSGSSYNEQFF	TGTGCCAGCAGACTTAGCGGGAGTTCCTACAATGAGCAGTTCTTC
-	-	TRBV9	TRBJ2-5	CASSAWTDRQETQYF	TGTGCCAGCAGCGCCTGGACAGATCGGCAAGAGACCCAGTACTTC
-	-	TRBV5-1	TRBJ2-5	CASSLGTAQETQYF	TGCGCCAGCAGCTTGGGTACGGCACAAGAGACCCAGTACTTC